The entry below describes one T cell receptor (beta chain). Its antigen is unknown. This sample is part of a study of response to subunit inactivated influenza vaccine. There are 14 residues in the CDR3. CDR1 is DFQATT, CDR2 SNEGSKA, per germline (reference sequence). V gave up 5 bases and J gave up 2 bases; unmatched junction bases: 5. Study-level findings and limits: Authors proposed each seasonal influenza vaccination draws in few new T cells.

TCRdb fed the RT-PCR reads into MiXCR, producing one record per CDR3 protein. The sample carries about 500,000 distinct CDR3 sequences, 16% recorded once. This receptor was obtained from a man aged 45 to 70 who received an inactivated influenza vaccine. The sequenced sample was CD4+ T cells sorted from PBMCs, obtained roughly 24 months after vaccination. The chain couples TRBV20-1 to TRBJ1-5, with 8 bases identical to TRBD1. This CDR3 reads CSAVGTGGNQPQHF. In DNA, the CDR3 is TGCAGTGCTGTAGGGACAGGCGGCAATCAGCCCCAGCATTTT.